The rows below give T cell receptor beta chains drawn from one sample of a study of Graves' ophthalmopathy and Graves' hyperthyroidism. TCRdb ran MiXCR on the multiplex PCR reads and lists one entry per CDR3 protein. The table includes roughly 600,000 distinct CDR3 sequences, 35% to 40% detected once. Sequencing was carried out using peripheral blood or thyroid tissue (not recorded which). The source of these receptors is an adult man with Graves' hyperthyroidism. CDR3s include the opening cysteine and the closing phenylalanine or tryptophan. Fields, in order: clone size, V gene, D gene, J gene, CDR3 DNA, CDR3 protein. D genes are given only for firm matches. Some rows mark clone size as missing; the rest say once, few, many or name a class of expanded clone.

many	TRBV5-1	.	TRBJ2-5	TGCGCCAGCAGCGCAAGGGTAAGCCAAGAGACCCAGTACTTC	CASSARVSQETQYF
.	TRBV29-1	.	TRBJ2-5	TGCAGCGTTGAAGAATTTGGGTTCACTAGCACGGAGACCCAGTACTTC	CSVEEFGFTSTETQYF
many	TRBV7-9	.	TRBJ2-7	TGTGCCAGCAGCTTACCGGACACCTACGAGCAGTACTTC	CASSLPDTYEQYF
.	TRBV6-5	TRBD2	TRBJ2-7	TGTGCCAGCAGCTTTGCAACACTAGCGGGGGGAACCTACGAGCAGTACTTC	CASSFATLAGGTYEQYF
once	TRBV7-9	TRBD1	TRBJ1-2	TGTGCCAGCAGCTTATATACAGGGGGAAGTAACTATGGCTACACCTTC	CASSLYTGGSNYGYTF
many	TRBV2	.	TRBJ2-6	TGTGCCAGCAGTTCTCCAGCGGTACAGGTCTCTGGGGCCAACGTCCTGACTTTC	CASSSPAVQVSGANVLTF
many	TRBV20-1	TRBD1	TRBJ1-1	TGCAGTGCTAGACAGGGGGCGGGCTCTGAAGCTTTCTTT	CSARQGAGSEAFF
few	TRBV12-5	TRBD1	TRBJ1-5	TGTGCTAGTGGTCCGGGACAGGGAACGCATAATCAGCCCCAGCATTTT	CASGPGQGTHNQPQHF
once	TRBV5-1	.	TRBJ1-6	TGCGCCAGCAAACTAGCGGGATCACCCCTCCACTTT	CASKLAGSPLHF
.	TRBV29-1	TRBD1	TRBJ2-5	TGCAGCCCACGGGACAGCCAAGAGACCCAGTACTTC	CSPRDSQETQYF
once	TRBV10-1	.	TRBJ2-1	TGCGCCAGCAGTCGATCCTCGGGTCTAGCAGATGAGCAGTTCTTC	CASSRSSGLADEQFF
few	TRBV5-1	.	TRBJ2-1	TGCGCCAGCAGCTTGAGGGACGAGCAGTTCTTC	CASSLRDEQFF